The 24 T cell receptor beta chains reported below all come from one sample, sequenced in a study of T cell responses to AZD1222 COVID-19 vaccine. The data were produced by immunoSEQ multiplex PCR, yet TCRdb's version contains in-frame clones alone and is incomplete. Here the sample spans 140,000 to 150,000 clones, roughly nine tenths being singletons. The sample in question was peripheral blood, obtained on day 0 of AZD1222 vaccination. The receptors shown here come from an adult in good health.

CDR3 sequence (DNA): TGCAGTGCTAGTTCGGTTGGAGCGCAATCCTACGAGCAGTACTTC. It translates to CSASSVGAQSYEQYF. V is TRBV20-1 and J is TRBJ2-7; D gene ambiguous. The V end lost 3 bases, the J end lost 1 base, and 16 bases lay between the germline ends. In germline, CDR1 is DFQATT, CDR2 SNEGSKA (reference sequence). This CDR3 spans 15 amino acids.

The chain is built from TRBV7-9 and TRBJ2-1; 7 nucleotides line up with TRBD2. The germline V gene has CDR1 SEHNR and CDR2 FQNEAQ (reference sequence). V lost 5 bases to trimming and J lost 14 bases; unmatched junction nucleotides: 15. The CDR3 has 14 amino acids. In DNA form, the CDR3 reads TGTGCCAGCAGCCTTGGGGGGGGTTCGCAGAAGAAGTTCTTC. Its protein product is CASSLGGGSQKKFF.

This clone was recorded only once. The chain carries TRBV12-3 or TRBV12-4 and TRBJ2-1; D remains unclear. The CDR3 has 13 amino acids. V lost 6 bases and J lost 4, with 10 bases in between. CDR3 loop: CASSPDLYNEQFF. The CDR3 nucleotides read TGTGCCAGCAGCCCTGACCTATACAATGAGCAGTTCTTC.

The CDR3 here is CASSVGTSGLNNEQFF. In DNA form, the CDR3 reads TGTGCCAGCAGCGTAGGGACTAGCGGTCTTAACAATGAGCAGTTCTTC. J is TRBJ2-1 and V is TRBV9; TRBD2 agrees at 10 bases. Trimming took 0 bases from V and 5 from J; bases not matched to a gene: 5. The CDR3 has 16 residues. The V gene's germline CDR1 is SGDLS and CDR2 YYNGEE. Looking up the rest from reference TRBV9 and TRBJ2-1 gives the full variable domain: DSGVTQTPKHLITATGQRVTLRCSPRSGDLSVYWYQQSLDQGLQFLIQYYNGEERAKGNILERFSAQQFPDLHSELNLSSLELGDSALYFCASSVGTSGLNNEQFFGPGTRLTVL.

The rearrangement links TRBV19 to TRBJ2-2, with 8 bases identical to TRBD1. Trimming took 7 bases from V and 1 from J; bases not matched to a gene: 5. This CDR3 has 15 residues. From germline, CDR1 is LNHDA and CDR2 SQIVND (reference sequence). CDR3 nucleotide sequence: TGTGCCAGTAACCGACAGGGGCAGAACACCGGGGAGCTGTTTTTT. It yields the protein CASNRQGQNTGELFF.

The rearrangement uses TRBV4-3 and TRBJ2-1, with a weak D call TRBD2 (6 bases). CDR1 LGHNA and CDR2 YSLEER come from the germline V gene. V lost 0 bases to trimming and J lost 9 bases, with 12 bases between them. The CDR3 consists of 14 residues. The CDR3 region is CASSQETSGGEQFF. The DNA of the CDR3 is TGCGCCAGCAGCCAAGAGACTAGTGGCGGTGAGCAGTTCTTC.

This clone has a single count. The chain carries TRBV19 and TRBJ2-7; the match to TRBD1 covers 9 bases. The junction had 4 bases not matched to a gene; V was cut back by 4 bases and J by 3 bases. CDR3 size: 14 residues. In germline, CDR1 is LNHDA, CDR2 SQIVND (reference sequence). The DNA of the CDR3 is TGTGCCAGTAGTAGCGGGACAGGGATCTACGAGCAGTACTTC. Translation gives CASSSGTGIYEQYF.

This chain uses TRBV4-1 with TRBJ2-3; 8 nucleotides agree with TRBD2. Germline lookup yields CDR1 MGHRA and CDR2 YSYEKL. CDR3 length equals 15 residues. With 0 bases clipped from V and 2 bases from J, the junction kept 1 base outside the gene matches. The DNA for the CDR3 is TGCGCCAGCAGCCAAGAGCGGGAGGACACAGATACGCAGTATTTT. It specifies CASSQEREDTDTQYF.

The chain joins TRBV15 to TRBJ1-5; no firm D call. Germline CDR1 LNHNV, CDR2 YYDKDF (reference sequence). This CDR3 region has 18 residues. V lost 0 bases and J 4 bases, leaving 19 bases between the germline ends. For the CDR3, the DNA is TGTGCCACCAGCAGAGATTATCAAGTCGCGGCGGCAAATCAGCCCCAGCATTTT. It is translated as CATSRDYQVAAANQPQHF.

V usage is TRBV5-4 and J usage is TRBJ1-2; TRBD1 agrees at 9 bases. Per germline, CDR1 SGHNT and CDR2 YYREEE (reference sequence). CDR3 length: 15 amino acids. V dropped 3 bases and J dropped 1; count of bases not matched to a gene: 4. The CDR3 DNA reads TGTGCCAGCAGCTCAGGACAGGGGATTAACTATGGCTACACCTTC. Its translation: CASSSGQGINYGYTF. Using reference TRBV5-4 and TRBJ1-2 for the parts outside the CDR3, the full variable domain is ETGVTQSPTHLIKTRGQQVTLRCSSQSGHNTVSWYQQALGQGPQFIFQYYREEENGRGNFPPRFSGLQFPNYSSELNVNALELDDSALYLCASSSGQGINYGYTFGSGTRLTVV.

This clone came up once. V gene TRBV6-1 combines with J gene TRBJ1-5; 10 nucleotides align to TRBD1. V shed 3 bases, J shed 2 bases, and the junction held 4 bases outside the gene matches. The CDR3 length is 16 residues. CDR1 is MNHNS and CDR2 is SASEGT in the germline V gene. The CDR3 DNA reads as TGTGCCAGCAGTGAGTGGGGGACAGGGGGCAATCAGCCCCAGCATTTT. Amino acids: CASSEWGTGGNQPQHF.

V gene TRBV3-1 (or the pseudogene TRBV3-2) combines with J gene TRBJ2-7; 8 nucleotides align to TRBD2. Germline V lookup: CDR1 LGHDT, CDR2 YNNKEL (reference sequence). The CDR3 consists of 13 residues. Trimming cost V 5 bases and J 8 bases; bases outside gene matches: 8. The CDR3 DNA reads TGTGCCAGCAGCTCCGGGACTAGTCTTAAGCAGTACTTC. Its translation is CASSSGTSLKQYF.

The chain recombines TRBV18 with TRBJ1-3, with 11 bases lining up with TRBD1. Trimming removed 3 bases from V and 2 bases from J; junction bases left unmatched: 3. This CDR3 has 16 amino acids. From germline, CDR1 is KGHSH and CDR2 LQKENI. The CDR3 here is CASSPLDRGPGNTIYF. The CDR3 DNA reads TGTGCCAGCTCACCGCTGGACAGGGGGCCTGGAAACACCATATATTTT. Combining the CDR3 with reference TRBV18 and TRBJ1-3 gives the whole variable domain NAGVMQNPRHLVRRRGQEARLRCSPMKGHSHVYWYRQLPEEGLKFMVYLQKENIIDESGMPKERFSAEFPKEGPSILRIQQVVRGDSAAYFCASSPLDRGPGNTIYFGEGSWLTVV.

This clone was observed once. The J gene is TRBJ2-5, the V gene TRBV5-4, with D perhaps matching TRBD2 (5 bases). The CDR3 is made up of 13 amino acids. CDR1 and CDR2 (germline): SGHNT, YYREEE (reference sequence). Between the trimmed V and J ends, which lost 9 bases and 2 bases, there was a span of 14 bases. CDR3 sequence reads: CATQSGIQETQYF. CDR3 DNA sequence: TGTGCCACCCAGTCGGGAATTCAAGAGACCCAGTACTTC.

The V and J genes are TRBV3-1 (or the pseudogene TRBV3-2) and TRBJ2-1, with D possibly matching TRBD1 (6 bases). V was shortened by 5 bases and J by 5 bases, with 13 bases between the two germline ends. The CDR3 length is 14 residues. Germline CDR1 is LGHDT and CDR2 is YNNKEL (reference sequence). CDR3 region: CASSFRGGDNEQFF. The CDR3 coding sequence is TGTGCCAGCAGCTTCCGAGGGGGAGACAATGAGCAGTTCTTC.

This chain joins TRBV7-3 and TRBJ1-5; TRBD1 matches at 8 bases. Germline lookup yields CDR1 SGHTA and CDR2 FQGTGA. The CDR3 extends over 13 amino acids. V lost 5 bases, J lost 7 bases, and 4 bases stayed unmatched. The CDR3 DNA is TGTGCCAGCAGCCCTGACAGGGGACAGCCCCAGCATTTT. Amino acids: CASSPDRGQPQHF. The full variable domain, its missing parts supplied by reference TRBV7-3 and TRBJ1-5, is GAGVSQTPSNKVTEKGKYVELRCDPISGHTALYWYRQSLGQGPEFLIYFQGTGAADDSGLPNDRFFAVRPEGSVSTLKIQRTERGDSAVYLCASSPDRGQPQHFGDGTRLSIL.

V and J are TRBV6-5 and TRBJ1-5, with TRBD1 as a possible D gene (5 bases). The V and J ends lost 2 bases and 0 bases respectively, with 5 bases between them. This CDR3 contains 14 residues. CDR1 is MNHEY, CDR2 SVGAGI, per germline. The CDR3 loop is CASSYGGSNQPQHF. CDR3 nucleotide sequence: TGTGCCAGCAGTTACGGGGGTAGCAATCAGCCCCAGCATTTT.

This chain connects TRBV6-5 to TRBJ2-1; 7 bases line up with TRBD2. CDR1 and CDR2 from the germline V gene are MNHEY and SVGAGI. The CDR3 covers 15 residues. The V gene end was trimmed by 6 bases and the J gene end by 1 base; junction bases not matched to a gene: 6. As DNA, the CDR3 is TGTGCCAGCAGGGGGGAGGGCCAATCCTACAATGAGCAGTTCTTC. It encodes CASRGEGQSYNEQFF.

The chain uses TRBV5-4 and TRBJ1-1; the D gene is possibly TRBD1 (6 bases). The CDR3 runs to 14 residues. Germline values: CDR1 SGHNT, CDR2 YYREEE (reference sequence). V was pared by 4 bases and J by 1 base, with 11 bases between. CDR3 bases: TGTGCCAGCAGCCGGGGGGGCTCGAACACTGAAGCTTTCTTT. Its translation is CASSRGGSNTEAFF.

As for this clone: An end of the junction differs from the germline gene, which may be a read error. The DNA of the CDR3 is TGTGCCAGCACTGAAATCCTGAGCTCCTACAATGAGCAGTTCTTC. Translating gives CASTEILSSYNEQFF. The V and J genes are TRBV6-1 and TRBJ2-1; D gene uncertain. The V gene's germline CDR1 is MNHNS and CDR2 SASEGT. The CDR3 is made up of 15 amino acids.

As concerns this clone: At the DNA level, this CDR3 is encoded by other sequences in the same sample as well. Here the CDR3 reads CASSDRGYEQYF. CDR3 sequence (DNA): TGTGCCAGTAGTGACAGGGGGTACGAGCAGTACTTC. The chain has TRBV19 and TRBJ2-7; 9 bases line up with TRBD1. The germline V gene has CDR1 LNHDA and CDR2 SQIVND (reference sequence). J was trimmed by 4 bases and V by 5 bases; bases with no gene match: 0. The CDR3 contains 12 residues.

CDR3 nucleotides: TGTGCCACCCGGGACAGGGGCAATCAGCCCCAGCATTTT. It yields the protein CATRDRGNQPQHF. This chain joins TRBV19 and TRBJ1-5, with 9 bases that match TRBD1. The CDR3 runs 13 residues. Germline V gene data show CDR1 as LNHDA and CDR2 as SQIVND (reference sequence). After removal of 10 bases from V and 2 bases from J, the junction contained 3 bases not matched to a gene.

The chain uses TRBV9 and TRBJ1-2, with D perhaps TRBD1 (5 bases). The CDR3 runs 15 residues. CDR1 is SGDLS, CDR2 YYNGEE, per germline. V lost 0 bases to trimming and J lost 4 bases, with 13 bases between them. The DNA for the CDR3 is TGTGCCAGCAGCGTAGGGGAAGGGGCCTTCTATGGCTACACCTTC. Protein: CASSVGEGAFYGYTF.

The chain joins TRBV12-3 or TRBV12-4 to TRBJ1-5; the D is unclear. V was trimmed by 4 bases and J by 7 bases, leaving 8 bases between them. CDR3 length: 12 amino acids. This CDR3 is CASSSTDQPQHF. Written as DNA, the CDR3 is TGTGCCAGCAGTTCAACAGACCAGCCCCAGCATTTT.